The 20 T cell receptor beta chains below all came from one sample that was sequenced in a study of control samples from healthy donors and cancer patients. The assay was immunoSEQ multiplex PCR, and TCRdb's table has in-frame clones only and misses some. The sample yields 55,000 to 70,000 clones, approximately 90% seen once. The material sequenced was PBMCs. The source is a man aged 30-40 years with colorectal cancer.

The chain employs TRBV13 and TRBJ1-3; tentatively, D is TRBD1 (6 bases). The CDR3 is 16 residues long. CDR1 and CDR2 (germline): PRHDT, FYEKMQ (reference sequence). Between the trimmed V and J ends, which lost 5 bases and 4 bases, there was a span of 18 bases. The DNA of the CDR3 is TGTGCCAGCAGCGTTCGTTATACAGGGCGCGGAAACACCATATATTTT. It specifies CASSVRYTGRGNTIYF.

The V call is TRBV10-1, the J call TRBJ1-1; possibly TRBD1 for D (6 bases). Germline values: CDR1 WNHNN, CDR2 SYGVQD (reference sequence). This CDR3 is built from 16 residues. V dropped 3 bases and J dropped 8 bases, with 22 bases sitting between them. CDR3 bases: TGCGCCAGCAGTGAAGGATTAGCCAGGGGACTACAAGAAGCTTTCTTT. This gives the protein CASSEGLARGLQEAFF.

V and J are TRBV5-5 and TRBJ2-5; the D is unclear. The CDR3 has 15 residues. With 4 bases removed from V and 4 bases from J, the gap between germline ends came to 17 bases. CDR1 and CDR2 (germline): SGHKS, YYEKEE (reference sequence). CDR3 nucleotide sequence: TGTGCCAGCAGCCCTGCGGCAGAAATTGGAGAGACCCAGTACTTC. Its protein is CASSPAAEIGETQYF.

V and J are TRBV5-4 and TRBJ2-3; no firm D call. Germline loops: CDR1 SGHNT, CDR2 YYREEE (reference sequence). Trimming took off 3 bases at V and 0 bases at J, with 11 bases between the two ends. This CDR3 spans 15 amino acids. CDR3 protein: CASSSDRSSTDTQYF. The CDR3 DNA is TGTGCCAGCAGCTCGGACCGTTCTAGCACAGATACGCAGTATTTT.

The chain carries TRBV13 and TRBJ2-2; 11 bases align to TRBD2. CDR3 size: 17 residues. Germline V gene lookup returns CDR1 PRHDT and CDR2 FYEKMQ (reference sequence). V shed 3 bases and J 2 bases; nucleotides not matched to a gene: 5. As DNA, the CDR3 is TGTGCCAGCAGCTTTTTCCTAGCGGGGGGAAACACCGGGGAGCTGTTTTTT. Translation: CASSFFLAGGNTGELFF.

This clone was seen only a few times. J is TRBJ2-5 and V is TRBV2, with 11 bases fitting TRBD1. Germline lookup yields CDR1 SNHLY and CDR2 FYNNEI. The J segment lost 5 bases and the V segment lost 7 bases, leaving 6 bases of the junction unmatched. This CDR3 has 14 amino acids. The CDR3 sequence is CASNGQGAGETQYF. The CDR3 coding sequence is TGTGCCAGCAACGGACAGGGGGCAGGGGAGACCCAGTACTTC.

The chain links TRBV4-3 to TRBJ1-6; no reliable D call. Germline CDR1 is LGHNA and CDR2 is YSLEER. The CDR3 is made up of 12 amino acids. V was clipped by 1 base and J by 6 bases, with 1 base between them. DNA of the CDR3: TGCGCCAGCAGCCAAGCTAATTCACCCCTCCACTTT. This sequence encodes CASSQANSPLHF.

This chain connects TRBV14 to TRBJ2-3; D is unclear. This CDR3 has 14 residues. CDR1 and CDR2 from the germline V gene are SGHDN and FVKESK. The germline V and J ends were trimmed by 4 bases and 6 bases, with 14 bases remaining between them. The CDR3 reads CASSPFDSGDTQYF. The DNA for the CDR3 is TGTGCCAGCAGCCCATTCGACTCGGGCGATACGCAGTATTTT.

This chain joins TRBV5-4 and TRBJ1-1; the D gene is possibly TRBD1 (5 bases). CDR3 length: 14 residues. Germline V gene lookup returns CDR1 SGHNT and CDR2 YYREEE (reference sequence). The V gene lost 1 base and the J gene lost 0 bases, with 7 bases spanning the gap. CDR3 amino acids: CASSLPGMNTEAFF. The CDR3 DNA is TGTGCCAGCAGCTTGCCAGGGATGAACACTGAAGCTTTCTTT.

The CDR3 region has the DNA TGTGCCAGCAGCTCTCGATCCTATAGCAATCAGCCCCAGCATTTT. This sequence encodes CASSSRSYSNQPQHF. The gene calls are TRBV5-8 and TRBJ1-5, with unresolved D. Germline V gene lookup returns CDR1 SGHTS and CDR2 YDEGEE. V dropped 3 bases and J dropped 0 bases, with 10 bases sitting between them. The CDR3 extends over 15 amino acids.

The rearrangement joins TRBV18 to TRBJ1-2; 8 bases fit TRBD1. From germline, CDR1 is KGHSH and CDR2 LQKENI. The CDR3 has 13 residues. J lost 8 bases, V lost 0 bases, and 2 bases had no gene match. This chain's CDR3 is CASSPPGQAGYTF. Written as DNA, the CDR3 is TGTGCCAGCTCACCACCGGGACAGGCAGGCTACACCTTC.

As DNA, the CDR3 is TGCGCCAGCAGCTTGGGTGTTCTGGGACGGACCACCGGGGAGCTGTTTTTT. Translated, it gives CASSLGVLGRTTGELFF. J is TRBJ2-2 and V is TRBV5-1; D may match TRBD1 or TRBD2 (5 bases each). This CDR3 contains 17 residues. Trimming took off 0 bases at V and 4 bases at J, with 16 bases between the two ends. Germline V lookup: CDR1 SGHRS, CDR2 YFSETQ.

The sample holds one count of this clone. This chain links TRBV10-2 with TRBJ2-2; TRBD2 aligns across 13 bases. The germline CDR1 and CDR2 sequences are WSHSY and SAAADI. The V segment lost 4 bases and the J segment 3 bases; nucleotides outside the gene matches: 2. This CDR3 spans 16 amino acids. CDR3 in amino acids: CASSGTSGGYTGELFF. CDR3 sequence (DNA): TGCGCCAGCAGTGGGACTAGCGGGGGCTACACCGGGGAGCTGTTTTTT.

The CDR3 spells CSVEQGSRGDTQYF. The DNA of the CDR3 is TGCAGCGTAGAACAGGGGAGTCGGGGGGATACGCAGTATTTT. V gene TRBV29-1 combines with J gene TRBJ2-3; D is perhaps TRBD1 (7 bases). The V gene lost 6 bases and the J gene lost 6 bases, with 19 bases spanning the gap. The CDR3 is made up of 14 amino acids. Germline CDR1 reads SQVTM; CDR2 reads ANQGSEA.

The chain uses TRBV2 and TRBJ1-2, with D possibly matching TRBD1 (6 bases). V was shortened by 7 bases and J by 5 bases, with 8 bases between the two germline ends. CDR1 is SNHLY and CDR2 is FYNNEI in the germline V gene. This CDR3 is built from 11 residues. The CDR3 protein is CASTGVYGYTF. CDR3 sequence (DNA): TGTGCCAGCACAGGGGTTTATGGCTACACCTTC. Full variable domain (remainder filled in from reference TRBV2 and TRBJ1-2): EPEVTQTPSHQVTQMGQEVILRCVPISNHLYFYWYRQILGQKVEFLVSFYNNEISEKSEIFDDQFSVERPDGSNFTLKIRSTKLEDSAMYFCASTGVYGYTFGSGTRLTVV.

This clone was detected only once. This CDR3 reads CASLPTANTGELFF. CDR3 nucleotides: TGCGCCAGCCTTCCAACAGCGAACACCGGGGAGCTGTTTTTT. V gene TRBV5-1 combines with J gene TRBJ2-2, with D unclear. CDR3 length: 14 residues. The germline V and J ends were trimmed by 7 bases and 0 bases, with 10 bases remaining between them. CDR1 is SGHRS, CDR2 YFSETQ, per germline.

J is TRBJ1-4 and V is TRBV5-4; 7 nucleotides match TRBD1. There are 15 residues in the CDR3. The V and J ends lost 5 bases and 5 bases, in that order; junction bases with no gene match: 9. Germline CDR1 is SGHNT and CDR2 is YYREEE (reference sequence). The CDR3 region has the DNA TGTGCCAGCAGTTATAGGACAGGCGAGAATGAAAAACTGTTTTTT. It is translated as CASSYRTGENEKLFF.

V usage is TRBV4-3 and J usage is TRBJ2-7; 8 nucleotides line up with TRBD1. The CDR3 runs 17 residues. J lost 4 bases, V lost 5 bases, and 16 bases had no gene match. Looked up from germline, CDR1 is LGHNA and CDR2 is YSLEER. For the CDR3, the DNA is TGCGCCAGCAGCTACGGACAGGGCCGGGACTCCCCGTACGAGCAGTACGTC. Protein product: CASSYGQGRDSPYEQYV.

The chain recombines TRBV29-1 with TRBJ1-2, with 11 bases lining up with TRBD1. The J segment lost 12 bases and the V segment lost 4 bases, leaving 10 bases of the junction unmatched. Per the germline V gene, CDR1 is SQVTM and CDR2 is ANQGSEA. The CDR3 loop spans 13 amino acids. CDR3 sequence reads: CSVGDRGIPPDTF. As DNA, the CDR3 is TGCAGCGTTGGGGACAGGGGGATCCCCCCGGACACCTTC.

The chain links TRBV3-1 (or the pseudogene TRBV3-2) to TRBJ1-1; D unclear. Germline loops: CDR1 LGHDT, CDR2 YNNKEL (reference sequence). V gave up 0 bases and J gave up 4 bases, with 9 bases separating them. The CDR3 has 14 amino acids. This chain's CDR3 is CASSQDFGSTEAFF. CDR3 nucleotide sequence: TGTGCCAGCAGCCAAGATTTTGGGTCCACTGAAGCTTTCTTT.